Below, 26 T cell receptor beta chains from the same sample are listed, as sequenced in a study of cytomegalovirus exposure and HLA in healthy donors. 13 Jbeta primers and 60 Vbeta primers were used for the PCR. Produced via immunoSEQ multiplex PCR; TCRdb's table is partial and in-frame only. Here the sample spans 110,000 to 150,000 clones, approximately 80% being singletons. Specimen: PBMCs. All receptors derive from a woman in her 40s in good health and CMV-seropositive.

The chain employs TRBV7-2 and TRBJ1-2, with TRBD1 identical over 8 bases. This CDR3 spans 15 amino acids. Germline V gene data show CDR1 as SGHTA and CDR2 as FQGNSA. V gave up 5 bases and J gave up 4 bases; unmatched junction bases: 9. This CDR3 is CASSLSEQGVYGYTF. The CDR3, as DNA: TGTGCCAGCAGCCTCTCCGAACAGGGGGTCTATGGCTACACCTTC.

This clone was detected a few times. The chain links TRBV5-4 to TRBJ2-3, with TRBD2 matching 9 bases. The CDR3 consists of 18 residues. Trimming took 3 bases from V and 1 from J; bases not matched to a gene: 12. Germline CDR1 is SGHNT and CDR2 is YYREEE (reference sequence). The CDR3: CASSSPGGLARGTDTQYF. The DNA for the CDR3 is TGTGCCAGCAGCTCCCCGGGGGGACTAGCTCGTGGCACAGATACGCAGTATTTT.

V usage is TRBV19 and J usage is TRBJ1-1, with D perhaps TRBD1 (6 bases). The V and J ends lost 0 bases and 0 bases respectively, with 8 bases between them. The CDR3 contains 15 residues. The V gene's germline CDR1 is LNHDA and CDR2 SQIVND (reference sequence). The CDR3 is CASSIDWTVNTEAFF. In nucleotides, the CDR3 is TGTGCCAGTAGTATAGATTGGACAGTGAACACTGAAGCTTTCTTT.

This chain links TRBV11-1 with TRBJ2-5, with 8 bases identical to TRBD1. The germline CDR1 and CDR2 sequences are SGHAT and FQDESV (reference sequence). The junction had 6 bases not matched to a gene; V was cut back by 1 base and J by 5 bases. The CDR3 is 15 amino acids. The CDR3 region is CASSLDRGQAETQYF. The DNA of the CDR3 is TGTGCCAGCAGCTTAGATCGGGGACAGGCGGAGACCCAGTACTTC.

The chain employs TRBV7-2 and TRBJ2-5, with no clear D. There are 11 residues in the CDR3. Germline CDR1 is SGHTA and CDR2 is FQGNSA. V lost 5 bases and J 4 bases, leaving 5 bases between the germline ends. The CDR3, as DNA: TGTGCCAGCAGCATGAGAGAGACCCAGTACTTC. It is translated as CASSMRETQYF.

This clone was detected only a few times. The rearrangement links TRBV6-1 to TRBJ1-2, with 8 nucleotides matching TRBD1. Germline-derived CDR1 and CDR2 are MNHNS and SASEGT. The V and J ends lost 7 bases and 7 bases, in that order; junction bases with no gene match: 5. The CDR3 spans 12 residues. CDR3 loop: CASIQGARGYTF. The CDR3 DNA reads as TGTGCCAGCATTCAGGGGGCGCGTGGCTACACCTTC.

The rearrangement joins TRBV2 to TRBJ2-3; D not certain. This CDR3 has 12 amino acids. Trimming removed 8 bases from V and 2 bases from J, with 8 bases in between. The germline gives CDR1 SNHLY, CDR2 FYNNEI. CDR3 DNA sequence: TGTGCCAGCGCGCTGTCCACAGATACGCAGTATTTT. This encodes CASALSTDTQYF. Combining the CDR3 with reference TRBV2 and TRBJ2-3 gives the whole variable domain EPEVTQTPSHQVTQMGQEVILRCVPISNHLYFYWYRQILGQKVEFLVSFYNNEISEKSEIFDDQFSVERPDGSNFTLKIRSTKLEDSAMYFCASALSTDTQYFGPGTRLTVL.

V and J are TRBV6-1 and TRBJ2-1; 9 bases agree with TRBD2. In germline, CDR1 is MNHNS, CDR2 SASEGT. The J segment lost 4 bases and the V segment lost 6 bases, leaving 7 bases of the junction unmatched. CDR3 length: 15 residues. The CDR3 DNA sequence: TGTGCCAGCAGGAGGGGACTAGCACCTTACAATGAGCAGTTCTTC. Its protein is CASRRGLAPYNEQFF.

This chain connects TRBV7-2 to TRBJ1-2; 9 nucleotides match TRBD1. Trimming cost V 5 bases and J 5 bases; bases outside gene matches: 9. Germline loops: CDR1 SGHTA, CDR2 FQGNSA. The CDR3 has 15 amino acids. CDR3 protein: CASSHRQGGSYGYTF. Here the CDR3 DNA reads TGTGCCAGCAGCCACAGACAGGGGGGGAGTTATGGCTACACCTTC.

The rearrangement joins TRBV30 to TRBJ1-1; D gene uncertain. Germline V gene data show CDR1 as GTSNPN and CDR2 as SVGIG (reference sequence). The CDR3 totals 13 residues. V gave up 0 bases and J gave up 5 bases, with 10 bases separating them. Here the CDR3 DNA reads TGTGCCTGGAGTGTAGTCGGGGAGACTGAAGCTTTCTTT. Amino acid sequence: CAWSVVGETEAFF.

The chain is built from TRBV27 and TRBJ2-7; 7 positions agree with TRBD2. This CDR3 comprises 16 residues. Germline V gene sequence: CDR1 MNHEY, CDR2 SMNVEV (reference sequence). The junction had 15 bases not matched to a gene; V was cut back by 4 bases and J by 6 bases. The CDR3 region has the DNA TGTGCCAGCAGTTCCGCCGGGTGGAGCGGGACGGGCGAGCAGTACTTC. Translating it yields CASSSAGWSGTGEQYF.

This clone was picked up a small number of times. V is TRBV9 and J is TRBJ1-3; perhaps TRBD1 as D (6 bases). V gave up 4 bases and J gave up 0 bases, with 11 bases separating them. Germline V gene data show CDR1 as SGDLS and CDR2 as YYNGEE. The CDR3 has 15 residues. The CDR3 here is CASSPRTASGNTIYF. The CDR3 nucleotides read TGTGCCAGCAGCCCCCGGACAGCCTCTGGAAACACCATATATTTT.

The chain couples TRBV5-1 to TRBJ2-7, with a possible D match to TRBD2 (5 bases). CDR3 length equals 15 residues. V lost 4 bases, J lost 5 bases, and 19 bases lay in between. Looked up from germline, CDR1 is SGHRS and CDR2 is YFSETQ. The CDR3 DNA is TGCGCCAGCAGCCCCCCTGGACGGAGGCGGAACGAGCAGTACTTC. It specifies CASSPPGRRRNEQYF.

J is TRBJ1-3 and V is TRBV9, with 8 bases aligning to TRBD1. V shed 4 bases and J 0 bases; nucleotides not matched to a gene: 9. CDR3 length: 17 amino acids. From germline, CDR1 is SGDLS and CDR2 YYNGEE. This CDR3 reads CASSTRQGLSSGNTIYF. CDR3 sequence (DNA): TGTGCCAGCAGCACCCGACAGGGGCTTAGCTCTGGAAACACCATATATTTT.

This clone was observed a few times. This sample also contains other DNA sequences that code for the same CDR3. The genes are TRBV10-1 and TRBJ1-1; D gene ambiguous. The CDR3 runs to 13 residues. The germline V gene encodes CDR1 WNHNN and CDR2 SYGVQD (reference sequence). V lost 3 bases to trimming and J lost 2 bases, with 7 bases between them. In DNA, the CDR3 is TGCGCCAGCAGTGAACAGATAAACACTGAAGCTTTCTTT. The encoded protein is CASSEQINTEAFF.

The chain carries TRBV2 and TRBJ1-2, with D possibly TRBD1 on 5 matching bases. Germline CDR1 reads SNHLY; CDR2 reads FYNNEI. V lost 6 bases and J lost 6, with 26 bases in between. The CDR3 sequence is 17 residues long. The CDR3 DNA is TGTGCCAGCAGCGAGAATGGGGCAGCAGCCTGGGTGAATGGCTACACCTTC. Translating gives CASSENGAAAWVNGYTF.

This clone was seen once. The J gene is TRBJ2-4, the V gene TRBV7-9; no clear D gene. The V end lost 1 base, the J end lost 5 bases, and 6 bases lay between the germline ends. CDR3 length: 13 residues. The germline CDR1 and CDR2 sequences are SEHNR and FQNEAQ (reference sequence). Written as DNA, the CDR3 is TGTGCCAGCAGCTTAGTACATGAAAACATTCAGTACTTC. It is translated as CASSLVHENIQYF.

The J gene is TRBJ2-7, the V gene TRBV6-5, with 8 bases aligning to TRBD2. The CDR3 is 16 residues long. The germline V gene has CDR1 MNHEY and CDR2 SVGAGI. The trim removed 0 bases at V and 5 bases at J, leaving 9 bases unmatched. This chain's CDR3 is CASSYSVNGGAHEQYF. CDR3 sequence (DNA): TGTGCCAGCAGTTACTCGGTTAACGGGGGGGCCCACGAGCAGTACTTC.

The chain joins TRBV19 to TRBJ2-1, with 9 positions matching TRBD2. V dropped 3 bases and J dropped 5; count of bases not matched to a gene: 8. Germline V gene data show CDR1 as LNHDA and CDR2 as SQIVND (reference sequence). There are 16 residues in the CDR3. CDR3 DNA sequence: TGTGCCAGTAGTATCCCCTTAGCGGGAGTTAACAATGAGCAGTTCTTC. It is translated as CASSIPLAGVNNEQFF.

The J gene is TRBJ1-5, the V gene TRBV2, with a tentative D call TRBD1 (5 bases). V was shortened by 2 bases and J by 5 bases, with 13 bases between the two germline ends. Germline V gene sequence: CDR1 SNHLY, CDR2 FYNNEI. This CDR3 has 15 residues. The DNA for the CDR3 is TGTGCCAGCAGTGAAAGGGCAGGGAGGGATCAGCCCCAGCATTTT. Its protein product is CASSERAGRDQPQHF.

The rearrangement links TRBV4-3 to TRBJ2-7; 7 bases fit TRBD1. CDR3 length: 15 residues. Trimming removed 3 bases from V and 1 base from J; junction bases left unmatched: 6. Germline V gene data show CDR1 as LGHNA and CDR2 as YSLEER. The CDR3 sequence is CASSQSQGVSYEQYF. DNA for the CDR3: TGCGCCAGCAGCCAGTCTCAGGGGGTATCCTACGAGCAGTACTTC.

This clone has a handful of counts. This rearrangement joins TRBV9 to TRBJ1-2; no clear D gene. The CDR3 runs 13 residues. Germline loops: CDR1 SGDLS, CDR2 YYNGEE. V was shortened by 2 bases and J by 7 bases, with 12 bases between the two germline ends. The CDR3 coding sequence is TGTGCCAGCAGCGTTGCGGCGGGAAGTGGCTACACCTTC. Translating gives CASSVAAGSGYTF.

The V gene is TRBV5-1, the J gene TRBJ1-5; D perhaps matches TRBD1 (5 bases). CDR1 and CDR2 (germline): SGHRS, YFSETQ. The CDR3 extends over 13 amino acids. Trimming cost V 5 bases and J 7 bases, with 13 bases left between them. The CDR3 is CASREGTEQPQHF. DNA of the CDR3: TGCGCCAGCAGGGAGGGGACGGAACAGCCCCAGCATTTT.

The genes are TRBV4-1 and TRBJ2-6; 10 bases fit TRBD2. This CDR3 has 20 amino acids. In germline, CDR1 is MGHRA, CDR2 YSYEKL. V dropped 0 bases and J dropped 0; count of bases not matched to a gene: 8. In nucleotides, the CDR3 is TGCGCCAGCAGCCAAGATCGTCTAGCGGGAGTCATCTCTGGGGCCAACGTCCTGACTTTC. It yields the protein CASSQDRLAGVISGANVLTF.

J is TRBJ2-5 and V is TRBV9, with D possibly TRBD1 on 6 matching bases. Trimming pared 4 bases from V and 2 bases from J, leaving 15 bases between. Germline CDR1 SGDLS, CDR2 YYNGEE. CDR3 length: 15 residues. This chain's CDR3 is CASSPSRGYQETQYF. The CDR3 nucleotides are TGTGCCAGCAGCCCAAGCAGGGGCTATCAAGAGACCCAGTACTTC.

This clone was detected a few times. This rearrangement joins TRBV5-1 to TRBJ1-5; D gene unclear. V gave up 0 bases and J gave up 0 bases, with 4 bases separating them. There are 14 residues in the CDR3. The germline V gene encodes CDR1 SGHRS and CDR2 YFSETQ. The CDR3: CASSLDSSNQPQHF. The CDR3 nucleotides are TGCGCCAGCAGCTTGGACAGTAGCAATCAGCCCCAGCATTTT.